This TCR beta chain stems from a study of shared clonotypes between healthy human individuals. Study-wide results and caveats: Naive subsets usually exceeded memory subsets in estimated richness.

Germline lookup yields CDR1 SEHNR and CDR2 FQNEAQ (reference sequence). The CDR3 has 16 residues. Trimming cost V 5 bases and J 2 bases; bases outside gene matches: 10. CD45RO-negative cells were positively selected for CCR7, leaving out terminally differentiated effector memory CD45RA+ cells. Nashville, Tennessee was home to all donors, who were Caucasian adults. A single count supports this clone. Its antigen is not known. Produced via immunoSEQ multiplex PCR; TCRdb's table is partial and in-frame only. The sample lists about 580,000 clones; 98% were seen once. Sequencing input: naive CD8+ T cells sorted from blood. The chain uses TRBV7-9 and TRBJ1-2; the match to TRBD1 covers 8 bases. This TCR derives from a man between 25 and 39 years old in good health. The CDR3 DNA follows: TGTGCCAGCAGCCAAGGGACAGGATGGGTGAACTATGGCTACACCTTC. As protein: CASSQGTGWVNYGYTF.